These 28 T cell receptor beta chains were all obtained from the same sample, sequenced in a study of cytomegalovirus exposure and HLA in healthy donors. Primers included in the PCR were 60 Vbeta and 13 Jbeta primers. Some clones are missing from TCRdb's copy, which holds only in-frame ones; the method was immunoSEQ multiplex PCR. This repertoire shows roughly 190,000 clones, roughly 80% found once; its top ten account for over 2%. The sequenced material came from PBMCs. The receptors originated from a woman aged 25-40 years in good health and CMV-seropositive.

The J gene is TRBJ1-2, the V gene TRBV19, with 9 bases matching TRBD1. CDR1 is LNHDA and CDR2 is SQIVND in the germline V gene (reference sequence). The CDR3 runs 13 residues. V dropped 7 bases and J dropped 4; count of bases not matched to a gene: 4. The DNA of the CDR3 is TGTGCCAGTATTCCGGACAGGGGCTATGGCTACACCTTC. Its protein product is CASIPDRGYGYTF.

V and J are TRBV18 and TRBJ2-6; D call uncertain. Germline lookup yields CDR1 KGHSH and CDR2 LQKENI. This CDR3 comprises 15 residues. The V gene lost 1 base and the J gene lost 1 base, with 5 bases spanning the gap. CDR3 nucleotides: TGTGCCAGCTCACCACTGAGATCTGGGGCCAACGTCCTGACTTTC. Translating it yields CASSPLRSGANVLTF.

The rearrangement joins TRBV9 to TRBJ1-5; TRBD1 is a possible D gene (6 bases). The V and J ends lost 4 bases and 2 bases respectively, with 13 bases between them. CDR1 is SGDLS and CDR2 is YYNGEE in the germline V gene. The CDR3 consists of 15 residues. The CDR3, as DNA: TGTGCCAGCAGCTATAACAGGGTAGGCAATCAGCCCCAGCATTTT. Its protein is CASSYNRVGNQPQHF.

CDR3 residues: CASSEGRLHF. Here the CDR3 DNA reads TGTGCCAGCAGTGAGGGGCGACTCCACTTT. This chain uses TRBV2 with TRBJ1-6, with D maybe TRBD1 (5 bases). V lost 3 bases and J 16 bases, leaving 7 bases between the germline ends. The CDR3 is 10 residues long. Germline CDR1 and CDR2: SNHLY and FYNNEI.

The chain links TRBV7-2 to TRBJ2-5; 10 bases match TRBD1. The CDR3 sequence is 15 residues long. Germline V CDR1 and CDR2: SGHTA, FQGNSA. Losses at the gene ends were 5 bases for V and 0 bases for J; bases not matched to a gene: 3. The CDR3 DNA sequence: TGTGCCAGCAGCCGGGACAGGGGTTACCAAGAGACCCAGTACTTC. Translated: CASSRDRGYQETQYF.

The chain has TRBV10-3 and TRBJ1-1, with 10 bases fitting TRBD1. CDR1 is ENHRY, CDR2 SYGVKD, per germline. V lost 4 bases, J lost 2 bases, and 10 bases stayed unmatched. The CDR3 runs 17 residues. The CDR3 DNA reads TGTGCCATCAGTGGGCCGGGACAGGGGTCCACTAACACTGAAGCTTTCTTT. It specifies CAISGPGQGSTNTEAFF.

CDR3 sequence (DNA): TGTGCTAGTGGTTTGCGGGGTAAAAATACCGGGGAGCTGTTTTTT. Residues: CASGLRGKNTGELFF. The chain carries TRBV12-5 and TRBJ2-2, with D possibly TRBD2 on 5 matching bases. In germline, CDR1 is LGHNT, CDR2 FRNRAP. V gave up 2 bases and J gave up 5 bases, with 12 bases separating them. This CDR3 is built from 15 residues.

The chain has TRBV28 and TRBJ2-1; TRBD1 matches at 8 bases. The CDR3 is made up of 15 amino acids. Germline CDR1 is MDHEN and CDR2 is SYDVKM. Losses at the gene ends were 6 bases for V and 1 base for J; bases not matched to a gene: 5. CDR3 sequence (DNA): TGTGCCAGCAGCCTTAGGACAGGGTCCTACAATGAGCAGTTCTTC. Translation gives CASSLRTGSYNEQFF.

This chain uses TRBV19 with TRBJ2-7, with 8 bases matching TRBD2. The ends lost 6 bases at V and 7 bases at J; junction bases unmatched: 14. From germline, CDR1 is LNHDA and CDR2 SQIVND (reference sequence). The CDR3 spans 15 residues. CDR3: CASRGIAGPAGEQYF. CDR3 bases: TGTGCCAGTAGGGGAATAGCGGGACCGGCGGGAGAGCAGTACTTC. Full variable domain (rest looked up from reference TRBV19 and TRBJ2-7): DGGITQSPKYLFRKEGQNVTLSCEQNLNHDAMYWYRQDPGQGLRLIYYSQIVNDFQKGDIAEGYSVSREKKESFPLTVTSAQKNPTAFYLCASRGIAGPAGEQYFGPGTRLTVT.

In DNA, the CDR3 is TGTGCCAGCAGCTTGACAGGGGGACCCGGTGGCTACACCTTC. Protein product: CASSLTGGPGGYTF. The chain carries TRBV7-2 and TRBJ1-2, with 9 positions matching TRBD1. Germline V lookup: CDR1 SGHTA, CDR2 FQGNSA. V was pared by 3 bases and J by 7 bases, with 6 bases of the junction left unmatched. This CDR3 is 14 amino acids long.

The CDR3 DNA follows: TGTGCCAGCAGTCCCGAGGCAGGGCGGGGAGATACGCAGTATTTT. Translation: CASSPEAGRGDTQYF. V and J are TRBV6-4 and TRBJ2-3; D is perhaps TRBD2 (6 bases). CDR1 MRHNA and CDR2 SNTAGT come from the germline V gene. The V gene lost 5 bases and the J gene lost 5 bases, with 17 bases spanning the gap. This CDR3 region has 15 residues.

This clone was seen a handful of times. The V and J genes are TRBV7-9 and TRBJ1-2; 10 bases align to TRBD1. The ends lost 5 bases at V and 7 bases at J; junction bases unmatched: 4. In germline, CDR1 is SEHNR, CDR2 FQNEAQ (reference sequence). CDR3 length equals 13 residues. In DNA form, the CDR3 reads TGTGCCAGCAGCCTGGGACAGGGGACTGGCTACACCTTC. Its translation is CASSLGQGTGYTF.

The chain carries TRBV28 and TRBJ2-2, with a weak D call TRBD2 (5 bases). CDR3 size: 15 residues. Per the germline V gene, CDR1 is MDHEN and CDR2 is SYDVKM. Trimming shortened V by 2 bases and J by 1 base, and 8 bases separated the two germline ends. CDR3 DNA: TGTGCCAGCAGTTTAGCTAGCAGGAACACCGGGGAGCTGTTTTTT. Amino acid sequence: CASSLASRNTGELFF.

This chain connects TRBV2 to TRBJ2-7; 8 nucleotides match TRBD2. J gave up 6 bases and V 4 bases, and 11 bases lay outside the gene matches. The length of the CDR3 is 15 residues. The V gene's germline CDR1 is SNHLY and CDR2 FYNNEI. The CDR3 sequence is CASSVRAGGPAEQYF. The CDR3 bases are TGTGCCAGCAGTGTAAGGGCGGGGGGTCCCGCCGAGCAGTACTTC.

The chain links TRBV7-9 to TRBJ2-1, with 10 bases identical to TRBD2. Germline values: CDR1 SEHNR, CDR2 FQNEAQ (reference sequence). The CDR3 totals 15 residues. J gave up 9 bases and V 1 base, and 6 bases lay outside the gene matches. The CDR3 region has the DNA TGTGCCAGCAGCTTAGAAGCGGGGGGGATATTTGAGCAGTTCTTC. It translates to CASSLEAGGIFEQFF.

The chain links TRBV11-1 to TRBJ2-1, with D perhaps TRBD2 (7 bases). CDR3 size: 16 residues. V lost 5 bases to trimming and J lost 7 bases, with 21 bases between them. Germline-derived CDR1 and CDR2 are SGHAT and FQDESV (reference sequence). The CDR3 loop reads CASSRALGGPDNEQFF. Here the CDR3 DNA reads TGTGCCAGCAGCCGCGCTCTGGGGGGGCCTGATAATGAGCAGTTCTTC.

This clone was observed a single time. This sequence joins TRBV11-1 and TRBJ2-3; D may be TRBD2 (6 bases). V gave up 5 bases and J gave up 3 bases, with 18 bases separating them. Germline CDR1 SGHAT, CDR2 FQDESV (reference sequence). The CDR3 totals 16 residues. The CDR3 region is CASSLLAGRGTDTQYF. CDR3 DNA: TGTGCCAGCAGCCTACTCGCGGGGCGCGGGACAGATACGCAGTATTTT.

For the CDR3, the DNA is TGTGCCACAGGACTACTGGACAGGGGGCAAGAGACCCAGTACTTC. It translates to CATGLLDRGQETQYF. This chain connects TRBV19 to TRBJ2-5, with TRBD1 identical over 10 bases. V shed 10 bases and J 2 bases; nucleotides not matched to a gene: 10. The CDR3 has 15 amino acids. Germline V gene sequence: CDR1 LNHDA, CDR2 SQIVND (reference sequence).

The CDR3 loop is CASSSFRGYSGDFTDTQYF. CDR3 sequence (DNA): TGTGCCAGCAGTTCGTTTCGGGGATATAGCGGGGACTTCACAGATACGCAGTATTTT. V gene TRBV27 combines with J gene TRBJ2-3; 8 bases map to TRBD2. In germline, CDR1 is MNHEY, CDR2 SMNVEV (reference sequence). The junction had 17 bases not matched to a gene; V was cut back by 4 bases and J by 2 bases. The CDR3 runs 19 residues.

V usage is TRBV27 and J usage is TRBJ2-7; D perhaps matches TRBD2 (5 bases). Germline V gives CDR1 MNHEY, CDR2 SMNVEV (reference sequence). CDR3 length: 14 residues. Trimming stripped 2 bases from V and 0 bases from J, with 8 bases between. The CDR3 protein is CASSLAGSSYEQYF. In nucleotides, the CDR3 is TGTGCCAGCAGTTTAGCGGGTAGCTCCTACGAGCAGTACTTC.

In its sample, this clone was seen once. This chain links TRBV7-6 with TRBJ2-7; possible D gene TRBD2, 5 bases. Per germline, CDR1 SGHVS and CDR2 FNYEAQ. Trimming took off 2 bases at V and 0 bases at J, with 8 bases between the two ends. This CDR3 has 14 residues. CDR3 residues: CASSLLARSYEQYF. The CDR3 region has the DNA TGTGCCAGCAGCTTATTAGCGCGCTCCTACGAGCAGTACTTC.

This chain connects TRBV2 to TRBJ1-2; D uncertain. V lost 6 bases and J 0 bases, leaving 8 bases between the germline ends. Germline CDR1 and CDR2: SNHLY and FYNNEI. This CDR3 region has 13 residues. CDR3 residues: CASRVQSNYGYTF. In DNA, the CDR3 is TGTGCCAGCAGGGTTCAGTCTAACTATGGCTACACCTTC.

J is TRBJ2-7 and V is TRBV28; 11 bases agree with TRBD2. The CDR3 is 17 residues long. CDR1 and CDR2 (germline): MDHEN, SYDVKM. The V gene end was trimmed by 6 bases and the J gene end by 7 bases; junction bases not matched to a gene: 17. The CDR3 protein is CASRTNRGTSGSFEQYF. In DNA form, the CDR3 reads TGTGCCAGCAGGACTAACAGGGGTACTAGCGGGAGCTTTGAGCAGTACTTC. Full variable domain (outside the CDR3, taken from reference TRBV28 and TRBJ2-7): DVKVTQSSRYLVKRTGEKVFLECVQDMDHENMFWYRQDPGLGLRLIYFSYDVKMKEKGDIPEGYSVSREKKERFSLILESASTNQTSMYLCASRTNRGTSGSFEQYFGPGTRLTVT.

This clone was observed a single time. The chain couples TRBV5-6 to TRBJ2-7; D unclear. Looked up from germline, CDR1 is SGHDT and CDR2 is YYEEEE. The CDR3 sequence is 12 residues long. Trimming cost V 0 bases and J 3 bases, with 4 bases left between them. The CDR3, as DNA: TGTGCCAGCAGCTTGGGTTACTACGAGCAGTACTTC. It specifies CASSLGYYEQYF. The full variable domain, its missing parts supplied by reference TRBV5-6 and TRBJ2-7, is DAGVTQSPTHLIKTRGQQVTLRCSPKSGHDTVSWYQQALGQGPQFIFQYYEEEERQRGNFPDRFSGHQFPNYSSELNVNALLLGDSALYLCASSLGYYEQYFGPGTRLTVT.

The chain has TRBV28 and TRBJ1-1, with D tentatively TRBD1 (6 bases). V was trimmed by 8 bases and J by 11 bases, leaving 24 bases between them. The CDR3 contains 14 residues. The germline V gene encodes CDR1 MDHEN and CDR2 SYDVKM. The CDR3 sequence: CASRTYRVPEKAFF. The CDR3 bases are TGTGCCAGCCGAACCTACAGGGTCCCAGAGAAGGCTTTCTTT.

The chain recombines TRBV7-2 with TRBJ1-1; 8 nucleotides match TRBD1. V was clipped by 4 bases and J by 7 bases; unmatched bases: 5. CDR1 and CDR2 (germline): SGHTA, FQGNSA. CDR3 length: 13 residues. The CDR3 region is CASSWLGQDEAFF. The CDR3 coding sequence is TGTGCCAGCAGCTGGCTGGGACAGGATGAAGCTTTCTTT.

The chain is built from TRBV18 and TRBJ1-3; TRBD1 matches at 7 bases. Trimming removed 6 bases from V and 4 bases from J; junction bases left unmatched: 12. Germline CDR1 and CDR2: KGHSH and LQKENI. The CDR3 contains 16 residues. This CDR3 is CASSTGGGASGNTIYF. The CDR3 DNA is TGTGCCAGCTCTACAGGAGGGGGCGCTTCCGGAAACACCATATATTTT. Variable domain in full (rest from reference TRBV18 and TRBJ1-3): NAGVMQNPRHLVRRRGQEARLRCSPMKGHSHVYWYRQLPEEGLKFMVYLQKENIIDESGMPKERFSAEFPKEGPSILRIQQVVRGDSAAYFCASSTGGGASGNTIYFGEGSWLTVV.

The gene calls are TRBV6-4 and TRBJ2-3, with 12 bases aligning to TRBD2. J was trimmed by 5 bases and V by 7 bases; bases with no gene match: 7. CDR1 is MRHNA and CDR2 is SNTAGT in the germline V gene. The CDR3 loop spans 15 amino acids. CDR3 residues: CASTLTSGRGDTQYF. CDR3 DNA: TGTGCCAGCACCTTGACTAGCGGGAGAGGAGATACGCAGTATTTT.